These 3 T cell receptor beta chains were all obtained from the same sample, sequenced in a study of blood T cell repertoires in COVID-19. Some clones are missing from TCRdb's copy, which holds only in-frame ones; the method was immunoSEQ multiplex PCR. Of about 82,000 clones in the sample, 75% to 85% were seen once. Sequenced material: peripheral blood. The receptors were sampled from a woman between 40 and 55 years old with active or convalescent COVID-19.

This sequence joins TRBV28 and TRBJ1-4, with a tentative D call TRBD1 (5 bases). From germline, CDR1 is MDHEN and CDR2 SYDVKM. The ends were cut back, 6 bases at V and 8 bases at J, with 19 bases in the middle. The CDR3 totals 15 residues. The DNA of the CDR3 is TGTGCCAGCAGCTCCAATAGGGGTTTTTCCGAAAAACTGTTTTTT. It specifies CASSSNRGFSEKLFF.

The gene calls are TRBV10-3 and TRBJ1-5; no clear D. V shed 0 bases and J shed 7 bases, with 10 bases lying between them. The germline V gene encodes CDR1 ENHRY and CDR2 SYGVKD. This CDR3 region has 14 residues. The CDR3: CAISESSTYQPQHF. The CDR3 DNA follows: TGTGCCATCAGTGAGTCAAGTACTTACCAGCCCCAGCATTTT.

This clone was observed once. The chain uses TRBV4-2 and TRBJ1-3; 8 bases are shared with TRBD1. Trimming removed 4 bases from V and 2 bases from J; junction bases left unmatched: 1. The germline V gene encodes CDR1 LGHNA and CDR2 YNFKEQ. The CDR3 has 14 residues. For the CDR3, the DNA is TGTGCCAGCAGCCTGACAGGGGCTGGAAACACCATATATTTT. Protein product: CASSLTGAGNTIYF.